These 30 T cell receptor beta chains were all obtained from the same sample, sequenced in a study of blood T cell repertoires in COVID-19. Some clones are missing from TCRdb's copy, which holds only in-frame ones; the method was immunoSEQ multiplex PCR. The data contain 55,000 to 70,000 clones, about 90% of them singletons. The sample was peripheral blood. The source is a woman aged 50 to 65 with COVID-19, enrolled during active disease.

As to this clone: It is unclear where the CDR3 begins or ends on the DNA, so no DNA is shown, and the CDR3 is as TCRdb lists it. The rearrangement links TRBV28 to TRBJ1-2; the D call TRBD1 from the table was never checked on the DNA. The germline gives CDR1 MDHEN, CDR2 SYDVKM. The CDR3 spans 14 residues, counting both ends. The CDR3 protein is CASTLGTGSAGYTF.

The chain carries TRBV27 and TRBJ2-7; 7 positions match TRBD2. CDR1 and CDR2 (germline): MNHEY, SMNVEV (reference sequence). This CDR3 is 13 amino acids long. V trimming: 6 bases; J trimming: 4 bases; junction bases outside the gene matches: 6. CDR3 residues: CASRASGRYEQYF. CDR3 DNA sequence: TGTGCCAGCAGAGCTAGCGGAAGGTACGAGCAGTACTTC.

The gene calls are TRBV5-6 and TRBJ2-7; a possible D gene is TRBD1 (5 bases). The V gene lost 6 bases and the J gene lost 3 bases, with 10 bases spanning the gap. Germline CDR1 SGHDT, CDR2 YYEEEE. The CDR3 is made up of 12 amino acids. CDR3: CASTTTGYEQYF. DNA for the CDR3: TGTGCCAGCACCACTACAGGCTACGAGCAGTACTTC.

The rearrangement joins TRBV5-4 to TRBJ2-3; a weak D match, TRBD1 (6 bases). Trimming stripped 3 bases from V and 1 base from J, with 9 bases between. CDR1 and CDR2 (germline): SGHNT, YYREEE (reference sequence). This CDR3 spans 14 amino acids. CDR3 loop: CASSSQGRTDTQYF. The CDR3 DNA reads TGTGCCAGCAGCTCACAGGGCCGCACAGATACGCAGTATTTT.

V gene TRBV15 combines with J gene TRBJ2-7, with a possible D match to TRBD1 (6 bases). Between the trimmed V and J ends, which lost 0 bases and 3 bases, there was a span of 21 bases. Looked up from germline, CDR1 is LNHNV and CDR2 is YYDKDF (reference sequence). The CDR3 extends over 18 amino acids. The chain's CDR3 is CATSRDKVGAGAFYEQYF. Written as DNA, the CDR3 is TGTGCCACCAGCAGAGATAAGGTGGGGGCAGGGGCTTTCTACGAGCAGTACTTC.

The chain combines TRBV27 with TRBJ1-2; 9 bases agree with TRBD1. From germline, CDR1 is MNHEY and CDR2 SMNVEV (reference sequence). Trimming cost V 6 bases and J 0 bases; bases outside gene matches: 2. The CDR3 contains 14 residues. CDR3 sequence (DNA): TGTGCCAGCAGACGACAGGGGGCTAACTATGGCTACACCTTC. Translation gives CASRRQGANYGYTF.

The V gene is TRBV19, the J gene TRBJ2-7; 7 positions agree with TRBD1. Germline V CDR1 and CDR2: LNHDA, SQIVND (reference sequence). The J segment lost 3 bases and the V segment lost 6 bases, leaving 8 bases of the junction unmatched. CDR3 size: 14 residues. The CDR3 loop reads CASSRTPGGYEQYF. The DNA of the CDR3 is TGTGCCAGTAGCAGAACCCCAGGGGGCTACGAGCAGTACTTC.

This clone has only a few counts. This rearrangement joins TRBV3-1 (or the pseudogene TRBV3-2) to TRBJ1-3; a weak D match, TRBD1 (6 bases). Germline V gene sequence: CDR1 LGHDT, CDR2 YNNKEL (reference sequence). Trimming removed 5 bases from V and 0 bases from J, with 11 bases in between. The CDR3 spans 15 residues. The CDR3 is CASSLGQISGNTIYF. The CDR3 nucleotides read TGTGCCAGCAGCTTAGGACAGATCTCTGGAAACACCATATATTTT.

The chain combines TRBV27 with TRBJ2-1; 16 nucleotides agree with TRBD2. Germline CDR1 reads MNHEY; CDR2 reads SMNVEV (reference sequence). Germline trimming cut 5 bases from V and 5 bases from J; bases unmatched to any gene: 6. The CDR3 length is 17 residues. CDR3 amino acids: CASSRGLAGGPHNEQFF. DNA of the CDR3: TGTGCCAGCAGTCGGGGACTAGCGGGAGGGCCACACAATGAGCAGTTCTTC.

The chain uses TRBV3-1 (or the pseudogene TRBV3-2) and TRBJ2-1; 9 bases line up with TRBD2. The CDR3 totals 17 residues. Germline CDR1 LGHDT, CDR2 YNNKEL (reference sequence). Losses at the gene ends were 0 bases for V and 4 bases for J; bases not matched to a gene: 7. CDR3 nucleotides: TGTGCCAGCAGCCAAGAGACTAGCGGAACTCTATACAATGAGCAGTTCTTC. Encoded protein: CASSQETSGTLYNEQFF.

Only a few counts were recorded for this clone. The CDR3 DNA reads TGTGCCAGCAGTTACGACAGCTCTGGGGCCAACGTCCTGACTTTC. Translating it yields CASSYDSSGANVLTF. V usage is TRBV6-2 or TRBV6-3 and J usage is TRBJ2-6; perhaps TRBD1 as D (5 bases). Germline loops: CDR1 MNHEY, CDR2 SVGEGT. This CDR3 is 15 amino acids long. Trimming pared 2 bases from V and 0 bases from J, leaving 5 bases between.

This CDR3 reads CAWSVQPWRGNTIYF. CDR3 in DNA: TGTGCCTGGAGTGTACAGCCTTGGCGAGGAAACACCATATATTTT. This chain links TRBV30 with TRBJ1-3; D gene unclear. Germline V gene sequence: CDR1 GTSNPN, CDR2 SVGIG (reference sequence). The V gene lost 0 bases and the J gene lost 4 bases, with 13 bases spanning the gap. CDR3 size: 15 residues.

The chain couples TRBV5-4 to TRBJ2-1; a weak D match, TRBD2 (5 bases). Germline V gene data show CDR1 as SGHNT and CDR2 as YYREEE (reference sequence). Trimming removed 7 bases from V and 0 bases from J, with 11 bases in between. The CDR3 runs 14 residues. CDR3 protein: CASQEVSSYNEQFF. Here the CDR3 DNA reads TGTGCCAGCCAGGAGGTTAGCTCCTACAATGAGCAGTTCTTC. Filled out from reference TRBV5-4 and TRBJ2-1, the complete variable domain reads ETGVTQSPTHLIKTRGQQVTLRCSSQSGHNTVSWYQQALGQGPQFIFQYYREEENGRGNFPPRFSGLQFPNYSSELNVNALELDDSALYLCASQEVSSYNEQFFGPGTRLTVL.

The chain is built from TRBV7-6 and TRBJ1-3; D might be TRBD1 (5 bases). The CDR3 runs to 16 residues. V lost 0 bases and J lost 0, with 9 bases in between. Germline CDR1 SGHVS, CDR2 FNYEAQ. CDR3 coding DNA: TGTGCCAGCAGCTTAGCGCGGGGGGGCTCTGGAAACACCATATATTTT. Its protein is CASSLARGGSGNTIYF.

The chain recombines TRBV7-9 with TRBJ2-2; 7 positions agree with TRBD1. The CDR3 loop spans 12 amino acids. V was pared by 8 bases and J by 10 bases, with 7 bases of the junction left unmatched. Germline V gene sequence: CDR1 SEHNR, CDR2 FQNEAQ (reference sequence). In DNA, the CDR3 is TGTGCCAGCGGGGCAGGGGGTTCGGAGCTGTTTTTT. It codes for CASGAGGSELFF.

V usage is TRBV6-1 and J usage is TRBJ2-7, with TRBD2 identical over 15 bases. This CDR3 contains 17 residues. In germline, CDR1 is MNHNS, CDR2 SASEGT. Trimming took 6 bases from V and 3 from J; bases not matched to a gene: 9. CDR3 amino acids: CASRERGLAGGYYEQYF. The CDR3 DNA reads as TGTGCCAGCAGAGAAAGGGGACTAGCGGGGGGATACTACGAGCAGTACTTC.

This clone showed up just a few times. V usage is TRBV4-2 and J usage is TRBJ1-1; D uncertain. CDR3 length: 16 amino acids. V lost 0 bases to trimming and J lost 3 bases, with 14 bases between them. Germline lookup yields CDR1 LGHNA and CDR2 YNFKEQ. This chain's CDR3 is CASSQDEGRLHTEAFF. The CDR3 DNA sequence: TGTGCCAGCAGCCAAGATGAGGGCAGGCTTCACACTGAAGCTTTCTTT.

The CDR3 sequence is CASTSGRAGDTQYF. The CDR3 nucleotides read TGCGCCAGCACTAGCGGGAGGGCCGGAGATACGCAGTATTTT. This chain connects TRBV5-1 to TRBJ2-3; 12 nucleotides align to TRBD2. V lost 6 bases and J lost 5; bases outside the gene matches: 4. The CDR3 is made up of 14 amino acids. Germline assignment: CDR1 SGHRS and CDR2 YFSETQ.

This clone was seen just once. The chain joins TRBV6-5 to TRBJ2-1; 12 bases are shared with TRBD2. This CDR3 is 14 amino acids long. The trim removed 10 bases at V and 6 bases at J, leaving 7 bases unmatched. Germline V CDR1 and CDR2: MNHEY, SVGAGI. Here the CDR3 DNA reads TGTGCCACCTCGACTAGCGGGAGCAGCAATGAGCAGTTCTTC. This encodes CATSTSGSSNEQFF.

This clone was picked up a small number of times. The V gene is TRBV10-3, the J gene TRBJ2-5; 7 nucleotides line up with TRBD2. Germline CDR1 ENHRY, CDR2 SYGVKD. This CDR3 region has 14 residues. J gave up 3 bases and V 8 bases, and 9 bases lay outside the gene matches. The chain's CDR3 is CAISPGLKEETQYF. CDR3 in DNA: TGTGCCATCTCGCCGGGACTAAAAGAAGAGACCCAGTACTTC.

This clone was found once. The V call is TRBV4-2, the J call TRBJ2-4, with TRBD2 identical over 11 bases. This CDR3 spans 19 amino acids. The germline V gene has CDR1 LGHNA and CDR2 YNFKEQ. With V trimmed by 1 base and J by 1 base, 9 bases remained unmatched. The DNA for the CDR3 is TGTGCCAGCAGCCAAGGGGTAGCGGGAGGGCGTGGGGCCAAAAACATTCAGTACTTC. Encoded protein: CASSQGVAGGRGAKNIQYF.

CDR3 in amino acids: CASRGSRTSGRAKETQYF. As DNA, the CDR3 is TGTGCCAGCAGGGGATCCCGGACTAGCGGGAGGGCCAAGGAGACCCAGTACTTC. J is TRBJ2-5 and V is TRBV28; 15 bases agree with TRBD2. The V segment lost 6 bases and the J segment 5 bases; nucleotides outside the gene matches: 13. The CDR3 loop spans 18 amino acids. Germline V gene sequence: CDR1 MDHEN, CDR2 SYDVKM.

This chain's CDR3 is CASSLQGGGELFF. CDR3 in DNA: TGTGCCAGCAGCTTACAGGGCGGCGGGGAGCTGTTTTTT. The chain carries TRBV11-3 and TRBJ2-2; maybe TRBD1 (5 bases). CDR1 is SGHNT and CDR2 is YENEEA in the germline V gene. The ends were cut back, 2 bases at V and 7 bases at J, with 8 bases in the middle. The CDR3 contains 13 residues.

The rearrangement uses TRBV6-2 or TRBV6-3 and TRBJ1-5; TRBD1 matches 9 bases. Trimming removed 0 bases from V and 5 bases from J; junction bases left unmatched: 2. This CDR3 is 15 amino acids long. Germline V gene lookup returns CDR1 MNHEY and CDR2 SVGEGT. The CDR3 sequence is CASSYSGQGYQPQHF. CDR3 coding DNA: TGTGCCAGCAGTTACTCGGGACAGGGATATCAGCCCCAGCATTTT.

In this sample, this clone turned up once. The chain links TRBV24-1 to TRBJ2-1; weak D call: TRBD2 (6 bases). From germline, CDR1 is KGHDR and CDR2 SFDVKD. The CDR3 is 14 amino acids. The V gene lost 6 bases and the J gene lost 7 bases, with 15 bases spanning the gap. The CDR3 DNA follows: TGTGCCACCAGTCCCGGGAGATGGGAAAATGAGCAGTTCTTC. Amino acid sequence: CATSPGRWENEQFF.

The CDR3 protein is CASSLVKLAGGQNANEQFF. DNA of the CDR3: TGTGCCAGCAGTTTAGTCAAACTAGCGGGAGGGCAAAACGCAAATGAGCAGTTCTTC. The chain joins TRBV27 to TRBJ2-1, with 13 bases matching TRBD2. The ends lost 2 bases at V and 7 bases at J; junction bases unmatched: 14. Germline V gene sequence: CDR1 MNHEY, CDR2 SMNVEV (reference sequence). There are 19 residues in the CDR3.

V and J are TRBV3-1 (or the pseudogene TRBV3-2) and TRBJ1-4; 7 nucleotides align to TRBD1. The V gene end was trimmed by 2 bases and the J gene end by 7 bases; junction bases not matched to a gene: 4. This CDR3 spans 14 amino acids. The germline V gene encodes CDR1 LGHDT and CDR2 YNNKEL (reference sequence). The CDR3 region has the DNA TGTGCCAGCAGCCAATCAGGGGGTAGTGAAAAACTGTTTTTT. This gives the protein CASSQSGGSEKLFF.

V and J are TRBV4-1 and TRBJ1-6, with a tentative D call TRBD1 (5 bases). CDR1 MGHRA and CDR2 YSYEKL come from the germline V gene. The CDR3 is 16 amino acids. Trimming took 2 bases from V and 5 from J, leaving 13 bases between them. CDR3 bases: TGCGCCAGCAGCCAATTCCGGGACTCGAATAATTCACCCCTCCACTTT. The encoded protein is CASSQFRDSNNSPLHF.

The chain recombines TRBV5-4 with TRBJ1-6; no definite D call. The germline V gene encodes CDR1 SGHNT and CDR2 YYREEE (reference sequence). The CDR3 extends over 15 amino acids. The V end lost 0 bases, the J end lost 7 bases, and 11 bases lay between the germline ends. This chain's CDR3 is CASSLDPQANSPLHF. The CDR3 DNA follows: TGTGCCAGCAGCTTGGATCCCCAGGCCAATTCACCCCTCCACTTT.

The rearrangement links TRBV27 to TRBJ1-3, with 7 bases aligning to TRBD1. The CDR3 sequence is 14 residues long. V trimming: 3 bases; J trimming: 2 bases; junction bases outside the gene matches: 1. From germline, CDR1 is MNHEY and CDR2 SMNVEV (reference sequence). The CDR3 protein is CASSFQGAGNTIYF. Here the CDR3 DNA reads TGTGCCAGCAGTTTCCAGGGGGCTGGAAACACCATATATTTT.